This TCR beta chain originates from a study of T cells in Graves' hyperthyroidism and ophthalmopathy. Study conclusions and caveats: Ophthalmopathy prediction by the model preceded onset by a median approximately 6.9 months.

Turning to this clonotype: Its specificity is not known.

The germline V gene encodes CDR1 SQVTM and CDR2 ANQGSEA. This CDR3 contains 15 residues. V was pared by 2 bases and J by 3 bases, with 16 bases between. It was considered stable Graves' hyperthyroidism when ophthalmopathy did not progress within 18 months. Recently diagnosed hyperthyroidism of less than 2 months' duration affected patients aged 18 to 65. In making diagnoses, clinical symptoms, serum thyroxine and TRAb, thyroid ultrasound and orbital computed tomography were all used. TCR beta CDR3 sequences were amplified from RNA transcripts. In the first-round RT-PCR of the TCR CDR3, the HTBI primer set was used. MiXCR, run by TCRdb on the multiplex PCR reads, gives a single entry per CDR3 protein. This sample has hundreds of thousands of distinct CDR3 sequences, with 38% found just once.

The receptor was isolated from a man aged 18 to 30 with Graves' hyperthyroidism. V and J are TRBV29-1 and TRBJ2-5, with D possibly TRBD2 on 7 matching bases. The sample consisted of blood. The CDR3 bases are TGCAGCGTTGAAACTGGGGGGGCCAGGGAAGAGACCCAGTACTTC. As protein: CSVETGGAREETQYF.